The source of this T cell receptor beta chain is a study of identical twins (dated by TCRdb to between 2015 and 2016). Broadly, across the study: To test whether fetal clonotypes persist, the study used deep sequencing on TCR alpha and beta repertoires from monozygotic twins, unrelated adults of various ages, and cord blood. To rule out contamination, replicate twin experiments were performed at different times with different library preparation protocols. Study-wide findings and limitations: Because the same donors could not be followed over many years, the conclusions depended on cross-sectional statistical analysis. Compared with coincidental sharing between unrelated individuals, an excess of low generation-probability sequences was observed among out-of-frame TCR alpha sequences shared between twins. Fewer insertions were carried by abundant cord blood beta clonotypes; a weaker similar trend was observed in young adult naive repertoires, while no such trend was observed in memory repertoires. Zero-insertion analyses could be partly confounded by invariant T cells such as MAIT and iNKT, although diverse VJ usage argued against such confounding for most clonotypes. Out-of-frame TCR alpha sharing in monozygotic twins was systematically underestimated by recombination models, whereas sharing between unrelated individuals was in agreement with the recombination models. A weaker excess of twin sharing was found in beta out-of-frame sequences because the signal-to-noise ratio was lowered by fewer shared sequences.

Every donor was a healthy Caucasian. The twin cohort consisted of three pairs of female monozygotic twins, all aged about 18 to 29 years. Peripheral blood mononuclear cells were used as the source from which RNA for TCR libraries was isolated. A remark on this clonotype: This clone's antigen is unknown. Base qualities are not at hand, and no much larger clone is one base apart.

To prepare the library, 5' RACE was applied. Sequencing relied on an Illumina HiSeq 2000. A universal primer binding site was added through template switching, and the final cDNA carried a unique molecular identifier so that TCR cDNA molecules could be counted accurately. Specific primers in the conserved constant-segment region were used to synthesize first-strand cDNA for the TCR alpha and beta chains. To control for contamination, every cDNA library carried two barcodes: a SMART-Mk sample barcode plus Illumina barcodes. Two successive PCR steps introduced TruSeq adapter sequences along with Illumina sample barcodes. The TCR alpha and beta cDNA libraries were sequenced on the Illumina HiSeq platform using custom primers. The authors' analysis ran thus. Unique molecular identifiers were extracted from raw reads with MiGEC, and CDR3 positions were determined with MiXCR. Recombination models were inferred per individual with the repgenHMM and IGoR tools using an EM algorithm. Shared clonotypes were analyzed with the tcR package in R, and sharing was normalized by the product of cloneset sizes. To study raw recombination without the effects of thymic and clonal selection, out-of-frame nonproductive sequences were analyzed. TCRdb redid the processing of the public reads, applying fastp at Q25 and MiXCR, and retained in-frame beta chains. Here each entry gathers all rows of one CDR3 protein and keeps the most common genes and DNA. TCRdb's processing, not the authors' own work, is the source of the V and J calls. In this sample the table shows under 800,000 distinct CDR3 sequences, approximately 21% of which occur a single time. Approximately 4.5% of the sample is held by the ten biggest clonotypes.

The CDR3 has 13 amino acids, counting the end cysteine and phenylalanine. The retained sequence is limited to the CDR3, 39 bases, with the frame set at the first base. V sheds 9 bases and J sheds 2 bases, leaving 10 bases between their ends. These sequences were also reported in another study, on T cells expressing NK-cell markers. That second report states: Eight or nine donors provided sorted CD3+CD56+NKG2C+, CD3+CD56+NKG2C- and CD3+CD56-NKG2C+ T-cell subsets, whose TCR beta-chain repertoires were profiled. Seven of the eight sequenced donors were HCMV-seropositive and one was HCMV-seronegative. To restrict sorting to alphabetaTCR-expressing T cells, an anti-gammadeltaTCR antibody was added in several experiments. In a handful of donors, the dominant CD3+CD56+NKG2C+ clonotypes ranked among the top 10 CD8+ clonotypes, making up 1.0-7.0% of CD8+ T cells. Those dominant clonotypes were again the most abundant among CD3+CD56-NKG2C+ cells in a few donors, at about 25-60.1%. It remained unclear whether the expanded NKG2C-expressing T cell clones were specific for HCMV antigens. All eight donors whose samples were sequenced were randomly selected healthy volunteers, three of them men and five women. A commercial ELISA kit detecting HCMV-specific IgG in serum was used to determine HCMV serostatus. For over five donors, bulk peripheral blood T-cell repertoires were additionally sequenced from unsorted PBMC. MIGEC was used to demultiplex reads and group reads by UMI, and MiTCR was used to assemble and quantify clonotypes. To remove erroneous sequences, TCR cDNA sequences were retained only when supported by two or more reads. The tcR package was used for downstream repertoire analysis, with clonotypes matched between fractions based on CDR3 nucleotide sequence plus V segment. VDJmatch was used to annotate antigen specificity against VDJdb, with one amino acid substitution in CDR3 permitted.

The source of this sequence is a woman between 18 and 29 years old in good health. The sequenced sample was PBMCs. Recombination joined TRBV12-3 or TRBV12-4 with TRBJ1-4, and the D gene may be TRBD1, 6 bases matching. DNA sequence: TGTGCCAGTAGGGGGTTTACTAATGAAAAACTGTTTTTT. The resulting protein is CASRGFTNEKLFF.